These 17 T cell receptor beta chains share one sample of origin, sequenced in a study of molecular identifiers for immune sequencing clone quantification. TCRdb reanalysed the PCR reads using MiXCR and keeps one entry per CDR3 protein. The data contain about 65,000 distinct CDR3 sequences, 17% of them seen just once; the ten biggest clones take up under 1.5%. Sequencing was done on a sample of naive CD8+ T cells from blood, with Jurkat cell RNA spiked in. The subset is: FACS-sorted CD8+CD4-CCR7+CD45RA+ naive T cells. Receptors originate from a human donor in good health. Some libraries in this study had Jurkat cell RNA spiked in.

This clonotype was seen many times. The chain joins TRBV6-5 to TRBJ2-3; TRBD1 might be the D (6 bases). Trimming stripped 4 bases from V and 2 bases from J, with 10 bases between. The germline CDR1 and CDR2 sequences are MNHEY and SVGAGI. This CDR3 spans 14 amino acids. CDR3 amino acids: CASSLGALTDTQYF. CDR3 coding DNA: TGTGCCAGCAGTTTGGGGGCCCTCACAGATACGCAGTATTTT.

This clonotype has at least ten counts. This sequence joins TRBV4-1 and TRBJ2-1; unclear D gene. The length of the CDR3 is 12 residues. The germline gives CDR1 MGHRA, CDR2 YSYEKL. Trimming took off 0 bases at V and 10 bases at J, with 7 bases between the two ends. For the CDR3, the DNA is TGCGCCAGCAGCCAAGATCCCAGGGAGCAGTTCTTC. Translating it yields CASSQDPREQFF.

At least ten counts were recorded for this clonotype. The V call is TRBV4-1, the J call TRBJ2-1; 7 bases are a match to TRBD2. The length of the CDR3 is 16 residues. The germline gives CDR1 MGHRA, CDR2 YSYEKL. The junction had 13 bases not matched to a gene; V was cut back by 2 bases and J by 9 bases. As DNA, the CDR3 is TGCGCCAGCAGCCAAAGAACTAGCGAGGTTACCCCTGAGCAGTTCTTC. This translates into CASSQRTSEVTPEQFF.

The chain couples TRBV6-6 to TRBJ2-1; 7 nucleotides agree with TRBD1. Per the germline V gene, CDR1 is MNHNY and CDR2 is SVGAGI (reference sequence). The CDR3 spans 15 residues. V shed 5 bases, J shed 7 bases, and the junction held 11 bases outside the gene matches. The CDR3 DNA is TGTGCCAGCAGTGAACGGACAGGCCACGTAAATGAGCAGTTCTTC. Amino acids: CASSERTGHVNEQFF.

This clonotype was observed at least ten times. The chain carries TRBV5-1 and TRBJ2-5, with TRBD2 identical over 7 bases. The CDR3 is 14 residues long. The germline CDR1 and CDR2 sequences are SGHRS and YFSETQ. Trimming at V came to 0 bases and at J to 5 bases, leaving 4 bases not matched to a gene. The CDR3 here is CASSLERGWETQYF. CDR3 nucleotide sequence: TGCGCCAGCAGCTTGGAGCGGGGCTGGGAGACCCAGTACTTC.

This clonotype turned up a few times. The chain combines TRBV28 with TRBJ2-2; D may be TRBD2 (6 bases). V dropped 6 bases and J dropped 6 bases, with 14 bases sitting between them. Germline CDR1 is MDHEN and CDR2 is SYDVKM. The CDR3 spans 14 residues. The CDR3 spells CASSPRLVPGELFF. In DNA form, the CDR3 reads TGTGCCAGCAGCCCCCGACTAGTTCCCGGGGAGCTGTTTTTT.

Ten or more counts support this clonotype. The rearrangement links TRBV11-2 to TRBJ2-2; D is uncertain. Trimming removed 5 bases from V and 4 bases from J, with 5 bases in between. The CDR3 covers 12 residues. CDR1 is SGHAT and CDR2 is FQNNGV in the germline V gene. The CDR3 sequence: CASSPITGELFF. CDR3 DNA: TGTGCCAGCAGCCCAATCACCGGGGAGCTGTTTTTT.

Regarding this clonotype: This may be a read error: a much more frequent sequence differs by one nucleotide. This CDR3 is missing its conserved last phenylalanine or tryptophan, likely due to a read error. The chain recombines TRBV12-3 or TRBV12-4 with TRBJ1-1; D gene uncertain. The CDR3 runs to 14 residues. V was clipped by 3 bases and J by 1 base, with 9 bases between them. The CDR3 loop reads CASSFDGQNTEAFL. The CDR3 DNA follows: TGTGCCAGCAGTTTTGACGGCCAGAACACTGAAGCTTTCCTT.

In its sample, this clonotype was seen many times. The rearrangement uses TRBV19 and TRBJ1-5; D ambiguous. CDR1 is LNHDA, CDR2 SQIVND, per germline (reference sequence). With 7 bases removed from V and 7 bases from J, the gap between germline ends came to 8 bases. CDR3 size: 11 residues. This CDR3 reads CASKGRQPQHF. CDR3 nucleotide sequence: TGTGCCAGTAAGGGTAGGCAGCCCCAGCATTTT.

At least ten counts were recorded for this clonotype. This sequence joins TRBV5-8 and TRBJ2-5, with D possibly being TRBD1 (5 bases). Germline CDR1 and CDR2: SGHTS and YDEGEE. Trimming stripped 0 bases from V and 2 bases from J, with 5 bases between. CDR3 length: 13 amino acids. CDR3 amino acids: CASSLGTQETQYF. As DNA, the CDR3 is TGTGCCAGCAGCTTGGGGACACAAGAGACCCAGTACTTC.

The table lists this clonotype with many counts. The chain has TRBV29-1 and TRBJ2-7, with 9 bases aligning to TRBD2. This CDR3 is built from 13 residues. From germline, CDR1 is SQVTM and CDR2 ANQGSEA. J lost 2 bases, V lost 5 bases, and 4 bases had no gene match. The CDR3 here is CSVSGGSAYEQYF. The CDR3 bases are TGCAGCGTTAGCGGGGGGTCCGCCTACGAGCAGTACTTC.

In this sample, this clonotype turned up many times. This rearrangement joins TRBV19 to TRBJ2-3; no clear D. Germline assignment: CDR1 LNHDA and CDR2 SQIVND (reference sequence). Trimming shortened V by 1 base and J by 6 bases, and 11 bases separated the two germline ends. CDR3 size: 14 residues. CDR3 DNA: TGTGCCAGTAGTATAGGACCCTTTTTCGATACGCAGTATTTT. It is translated as CASSIGPFFDTQYF.

About this clonotype itself: Since a much larger clone is just one base distant, this may be a read error. Likely a read error: the CDR3 ends without its conserved phenylalanine or tryptophan. The rearrangement links TRBV28 to TRBJ2-1; 11 nucleotides match TRBD2. The CDR3 is 15 residues long. V lost 10 bases and J lost 8; bases outside the gene matches: 13. Per germline, CDR1 MDHEN and CDR2 SYDVKM. CDR3: CATVPLAGEFDEQFL. The DNA for the CDR3 is TGTGCCACCGTACCACTAGCGGGAGAGTTCGATGAGCAGTTCCTC.

This clonotype was seen repeatedly, ten times or more. This chain links TRBV18 with TRBJ2-6; D remains unclear. Trimming cost V 2 bases and J 0 bases, with 11 bases left between them. The germline gives CDR1 KGHSH, CDR2 LQKENI. The CDR3 consists of 17 residues. CDR3: CASSPSAAYSGANVLTF. DNA of the CDR3: TGTGCCAGCTCACCATCGGCGGCATACTCTGGGGCCAACGTCCTGACTTTC.

This clonotype was seen only a few times. The chain carries TRBV6-6 and TRBJ2-1, with a weak D call TRBD1 (6 bases). V gave up 2 bases and J gave up 9 bases, with 17 bases separating them. Germline CDR1 and CDR2: MNHNY and SVGAGI (reference sequence). The CDR3 runs 15 residues. The CDR3 loop is CASSYGQGPSSEQFF. The CDR3, as DNA: TGTGCCAGCAGTTACGGGCAGGGGCCGTCGAGTGAGCAGTTCTTC.

A word on this clonotype: This could be a read error, since a much larger clone is one nucleotide away. The rearrangement uses TRBV5-6 and TRBJ2-3; unclear D gene. Gene TRBJ1-5 matches the end of the DNA better, so the J call may be wrong. The CDR3 contains 16 residues. Germline V gene data show CDR1 as SGHDT and CDR2 as YYEEEE. The CDR3 nucleotides read TGTGCCAGCAGCTTGGGTATTAGGAGGGAAAGGGATACGCAGCATTTT. It specifies CASSLGIRRERDTQHF.

This clonotype was seen at least ten times. The genes are TRBV6-6 and TRBJ2-7, with D possibly matching TRBD2 (7 bases). V lost 2 bases to trimming and J lost 7 bases, with 12 bases between them. CDR3 length equals 13 residues. Germline V gene sequence: CDR1 MNHNY, CDR2 SVGAGI (reference sequence). Here the CDR3 reads CASSYGGGGEQYF. Here the CDR3 DNA reads TGTGCCAGCAGTTACGGAGGGGGAGGGGAGCAGTACTTC.